This TCR beta chain originates from a study of blood T cell repertoires in COVID-19. Across the whole study: There were acute and convalescent COVID-19 samples, and they came from the United States, Italy and Spain. The cDNA or gDNA used as material had been derived from T cells, B-cell-depleted T cells, or PBMCs.

Germline V lookup: CDR1 SGDLS, CDR2 YYNGEE. The V segment lost 4 bases and the J segment 1 base; nucleotides outside the gene matches: 6. The CDR3 length is 15 residues. How the authors handled the data: It was from reference gene primer amplification that nucleated cell counts were estimated. Generated by immunoSEQ multiplex PCR, the TCRdb table keeps only in-frame clones and is missing some. That table supplies the V and J calls and clone size; D and trimming were determined from the DNA. The sample has over 75,000 clones, more than 65% seen once. This TCR came from a man in his 70s with acute or convalescent COVID-19. The V and J genes are TRBV9 and TRBJ1-1, with 8 bases lining up with TRBD1. Sequencing was done on a sample of peripheral blood. As DNA, the CDR3 is TGTGCCAGCAGCCCACGGACAGGGCGGAACACTGAAGCTTTCTTT. Protein product: CASSPRTGRNTEAFF.